This T cell receptor beta chain originates from a study of early T cells in non-severe SARS-CoV-2 infection. Many counts were recorded for this clonotype. The CDR3 runs 14 residues. Germline CDR1 MNHEY, CDR2 SVGAGI. Germline trimming cut 3 bases from V and 9 bases from J; bases unmatched to any gene: 4. TCRdb fed the 5' RACE reads into MiXCR, producing one record per CDR3 protein. This repertoire shows about 44,000 distinct CDR3 sequences, about 5.7% found once; its top ten account for under 25%. The source was whole blood, collected at baseline. The receptor was isolated from an adult who was a healthcare worker with PCR-confirmed SARS-CoV-2 infection or an uninfected control (not recorded which). This sequence joins TRBV6-5 and TRBJ1-6; 8 bases fit TRBD1. The CDR3 DNA follows: TGTGCCAGCAGTTATCGGACAGGGAGTTCACCCCTCCACTTT. This translates into CASSYRTGSSPLHF.